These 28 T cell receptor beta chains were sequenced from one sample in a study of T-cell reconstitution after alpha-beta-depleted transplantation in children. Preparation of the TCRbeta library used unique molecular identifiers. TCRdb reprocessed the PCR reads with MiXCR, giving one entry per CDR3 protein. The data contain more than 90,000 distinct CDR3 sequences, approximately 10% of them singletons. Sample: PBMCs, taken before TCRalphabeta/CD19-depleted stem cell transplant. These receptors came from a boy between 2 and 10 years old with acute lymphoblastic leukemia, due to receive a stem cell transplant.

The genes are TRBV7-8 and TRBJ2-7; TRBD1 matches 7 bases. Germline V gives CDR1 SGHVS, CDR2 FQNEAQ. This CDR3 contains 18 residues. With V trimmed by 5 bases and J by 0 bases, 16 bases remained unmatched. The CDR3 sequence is CASSILLSTGLSSYEQYF. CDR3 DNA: TGTGCCAGCAGCATCCTCCTCTCGACAGGGTTAAGCTCCTACGAGCAGTACTTC.

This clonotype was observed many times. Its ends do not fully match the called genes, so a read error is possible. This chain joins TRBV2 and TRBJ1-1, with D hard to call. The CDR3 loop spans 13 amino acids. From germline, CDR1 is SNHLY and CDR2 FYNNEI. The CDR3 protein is CVSRPGMNTEAFF. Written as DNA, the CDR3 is TGTGTCAGCCGACCCGGTATGAACACTGAAGCTTTCTTT.

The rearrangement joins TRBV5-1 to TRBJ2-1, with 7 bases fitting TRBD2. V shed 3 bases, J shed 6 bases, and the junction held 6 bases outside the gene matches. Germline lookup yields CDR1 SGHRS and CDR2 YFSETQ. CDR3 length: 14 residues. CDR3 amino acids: CASSWAGEGNEQFF. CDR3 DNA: TGCGCCAGCAGCTGGGCGGGGGAGGGCAATGAGCAGTTCTTC.

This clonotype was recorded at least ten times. The CDR3 region has the DNA TGTGCCAGCAGCTTGGATGGAAGGCTCACAGATACGCAGTATTTT. This gives the protein CASSLDGRLTDTQYF. The chain employs TRBV5-4 and TRBJ2-3; D gene uncertain. The CDR3 has 15 residues. V was trimmed by 0 bases and J by 2 bases, leaving 10 bases between them. CDR1 and CDR2 (germline): SGHNT, YYREEE (reference sequence).

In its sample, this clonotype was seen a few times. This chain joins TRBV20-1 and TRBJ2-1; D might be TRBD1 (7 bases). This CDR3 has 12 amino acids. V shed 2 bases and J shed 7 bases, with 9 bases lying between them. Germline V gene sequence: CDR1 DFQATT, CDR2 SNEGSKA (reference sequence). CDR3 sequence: CSARQGGNEQFF. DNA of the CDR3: TGCAGTGCTAGACAGGGGGGTAATGAGCAGTTCTTC.

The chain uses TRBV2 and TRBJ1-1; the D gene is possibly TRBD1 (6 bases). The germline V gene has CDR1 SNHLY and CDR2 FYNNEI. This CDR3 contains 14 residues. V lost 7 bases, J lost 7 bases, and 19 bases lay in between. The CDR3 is CASTFRGPRNEAFF. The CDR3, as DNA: TGTGCCAGCACCTTTCGGGGGCCTAGAAATGAAGCTTTCTTT.

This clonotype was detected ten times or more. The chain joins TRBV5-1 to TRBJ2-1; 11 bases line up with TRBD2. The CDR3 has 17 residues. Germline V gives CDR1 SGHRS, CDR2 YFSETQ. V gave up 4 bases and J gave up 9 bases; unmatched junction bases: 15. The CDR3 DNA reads TGCGCCAGCAGCGTGACTAGCGGGACCTATCTTCCGAGTGAGCAGTTCTTC. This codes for CASSVTSGTYLPSEQFF.

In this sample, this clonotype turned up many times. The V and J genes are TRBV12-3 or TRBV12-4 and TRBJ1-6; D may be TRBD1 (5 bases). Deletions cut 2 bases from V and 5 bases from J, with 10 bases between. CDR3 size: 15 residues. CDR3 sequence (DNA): TGTGCCAGCAGTTTAAGTGGGGGGGATAATTCACCCCTCCACTTT. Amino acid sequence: CASSLSGGDNSPLHF.

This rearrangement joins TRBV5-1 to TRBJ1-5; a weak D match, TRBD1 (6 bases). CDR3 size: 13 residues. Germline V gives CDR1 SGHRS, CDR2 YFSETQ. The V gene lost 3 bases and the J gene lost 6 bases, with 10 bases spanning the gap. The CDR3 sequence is CASSSQGVQPQHF. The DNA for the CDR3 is TGCGCCAGCAGCTCACAGGGAGTTCAGCCCCAGCATTTT.

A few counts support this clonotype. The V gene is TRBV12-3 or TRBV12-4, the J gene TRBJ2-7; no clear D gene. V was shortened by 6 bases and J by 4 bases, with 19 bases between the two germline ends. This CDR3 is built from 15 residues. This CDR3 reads CASRDGVGGAYEQYF. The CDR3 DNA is TGTGCCAGCAGGGATGGGGTCGGCGGAGCTTACGAGCAGTACTTC.

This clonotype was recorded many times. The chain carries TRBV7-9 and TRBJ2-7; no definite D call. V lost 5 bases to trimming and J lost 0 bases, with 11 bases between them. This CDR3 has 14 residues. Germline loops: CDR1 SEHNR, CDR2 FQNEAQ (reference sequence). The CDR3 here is CASSPVGSSYEQYF. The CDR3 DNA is TGTGCCAGCAGCCCCGTGGGCAGCTCCTACGAGCAGTACTTC.

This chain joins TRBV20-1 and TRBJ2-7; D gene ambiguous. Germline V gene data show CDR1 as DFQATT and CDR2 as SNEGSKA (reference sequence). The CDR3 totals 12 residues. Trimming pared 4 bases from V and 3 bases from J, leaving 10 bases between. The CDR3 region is CSATPNVYEQYF. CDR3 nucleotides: TGCAGTGCTACTCCTAATGTCTACGAGCAGTACTTC.

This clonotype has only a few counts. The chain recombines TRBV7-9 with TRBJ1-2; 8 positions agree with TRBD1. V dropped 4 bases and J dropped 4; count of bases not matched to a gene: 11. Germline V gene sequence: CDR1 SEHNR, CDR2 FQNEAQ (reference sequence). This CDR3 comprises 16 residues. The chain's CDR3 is CASSSAPGQVVYGYTF. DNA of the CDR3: TGTGCCAGCAGCTCTGCCCCGGGACAGGTCGTCTATGGCTACACCTTC.

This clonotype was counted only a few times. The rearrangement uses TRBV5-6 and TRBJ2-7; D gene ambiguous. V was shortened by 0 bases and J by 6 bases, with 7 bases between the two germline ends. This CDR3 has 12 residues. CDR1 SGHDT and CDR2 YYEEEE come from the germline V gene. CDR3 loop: CASSLGLLEQYF. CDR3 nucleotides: TGTGCCAGCAGCTTGGGGCTCCTCGAGCAGTACTTC.

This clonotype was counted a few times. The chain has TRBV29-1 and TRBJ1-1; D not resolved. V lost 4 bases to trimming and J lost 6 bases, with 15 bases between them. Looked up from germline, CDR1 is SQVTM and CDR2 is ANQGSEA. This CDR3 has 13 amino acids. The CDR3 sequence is CSVGGWGSAEAFF. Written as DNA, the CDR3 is TGCAGCGTTGGTGGTTGGGGTTCGGCTGAAGCTTTCTTT.

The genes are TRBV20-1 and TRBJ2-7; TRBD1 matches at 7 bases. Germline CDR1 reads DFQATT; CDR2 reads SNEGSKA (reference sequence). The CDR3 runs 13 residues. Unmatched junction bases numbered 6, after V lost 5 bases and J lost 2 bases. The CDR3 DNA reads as TGCAGTGCTCCGACAGGGACCCCCTACGAGCAGTACTTC. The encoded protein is CSAPTGTPYEQYF.

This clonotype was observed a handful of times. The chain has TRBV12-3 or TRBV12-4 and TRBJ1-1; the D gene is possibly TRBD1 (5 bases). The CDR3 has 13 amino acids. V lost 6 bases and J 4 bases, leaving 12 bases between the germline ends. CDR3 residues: CASRPGGFTEAFF. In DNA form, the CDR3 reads TGTGCCAGCAGGCCCGGGGGTTTCACTGAAGCTTTCTTT.

The DNA of the CDR3 is TGTGCCAGCCGACAGGGCCTCACAGATACGCAGTATTTT. It translates to CASRQGLTDTQYF. The J gene is TRBJ2-3, the V gene TRBV28, with TRBD1 matching 7 bases. Looked up from germline, CDR1 is MDHEN and CDR2 is SYDVKM. This CDR3 region has 13 residues. J gave up 2 bases and V 8 bases, and 4 bases lay outside the gene matches.

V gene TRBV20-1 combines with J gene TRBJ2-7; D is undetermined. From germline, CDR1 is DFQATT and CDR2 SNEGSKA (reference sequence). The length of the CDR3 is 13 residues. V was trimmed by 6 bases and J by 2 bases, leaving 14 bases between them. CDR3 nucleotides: TGCAGTGCCGAAGGGCTCAAGGCCTACGAGCAGTACTTC. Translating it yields CSAEGLKAYEQYF.

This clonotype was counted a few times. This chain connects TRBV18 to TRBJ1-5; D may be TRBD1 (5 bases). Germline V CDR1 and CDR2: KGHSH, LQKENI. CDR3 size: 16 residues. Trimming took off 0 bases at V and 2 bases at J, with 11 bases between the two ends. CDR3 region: CASSPPGVVGNQPQHF. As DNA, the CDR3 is TGTGCCAGCTCACCACCGGGGGTGGTTGGCAATCAGCCCCAGCATTTT.

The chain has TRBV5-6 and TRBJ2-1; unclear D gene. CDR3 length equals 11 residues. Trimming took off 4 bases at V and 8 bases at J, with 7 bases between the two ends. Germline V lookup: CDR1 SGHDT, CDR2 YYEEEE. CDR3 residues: CASSVSHEQFF. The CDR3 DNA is TGTGCCAGCAGCGTGTCTCATGAGCAGTTCTTC.

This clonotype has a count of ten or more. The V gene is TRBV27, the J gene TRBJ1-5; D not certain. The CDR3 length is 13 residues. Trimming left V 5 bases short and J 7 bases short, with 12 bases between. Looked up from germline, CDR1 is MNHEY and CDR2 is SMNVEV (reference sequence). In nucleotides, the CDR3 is TGTGCCAGCAGTGCCCTATTGGGGCAGCCCCAGCATTTT. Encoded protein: CASSALLGQPQHF.

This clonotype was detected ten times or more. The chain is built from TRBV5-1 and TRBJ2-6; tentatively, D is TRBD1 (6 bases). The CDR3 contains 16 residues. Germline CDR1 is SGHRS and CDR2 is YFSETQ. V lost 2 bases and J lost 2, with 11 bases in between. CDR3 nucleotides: TGCGCCAGCAGCTTTCCTCAGGGGCCTGGGGCCAACGTCCTGACTTTC. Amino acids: CASSFPQGPGANVLTF.

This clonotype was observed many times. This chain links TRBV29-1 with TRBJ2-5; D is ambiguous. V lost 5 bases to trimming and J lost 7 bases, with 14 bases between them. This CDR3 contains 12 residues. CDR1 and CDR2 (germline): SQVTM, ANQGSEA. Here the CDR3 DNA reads TGCAGCGTTATCCCCACGGACGTGACCCAGTACTTC. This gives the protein CSVIPTDVTQYF. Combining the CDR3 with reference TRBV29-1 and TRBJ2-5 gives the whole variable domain SAVISQKPSRDICQRGTSLTIQCQVDSQVTMMFWYRQQPGQSLTLIATANQGSEATYESGFVIDKFPISRPNLTFSTLTVSNMSPEDSSIYLCSVIPTDVTQYFGPGTRLLVL.

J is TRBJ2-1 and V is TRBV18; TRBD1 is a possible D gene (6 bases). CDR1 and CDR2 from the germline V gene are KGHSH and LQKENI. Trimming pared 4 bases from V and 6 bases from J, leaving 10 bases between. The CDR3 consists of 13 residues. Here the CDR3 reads CASSLLDSNEQFF. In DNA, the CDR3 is TGTGCCAGCTCACTGCTGGACAGCAATGAGCAGTTCTTC.

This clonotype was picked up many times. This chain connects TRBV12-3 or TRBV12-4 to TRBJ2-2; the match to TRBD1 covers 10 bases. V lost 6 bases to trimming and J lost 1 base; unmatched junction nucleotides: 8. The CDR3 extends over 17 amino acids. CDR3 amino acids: CASRTNDRGRNTGELFF. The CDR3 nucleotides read TGTGCCAGCAGGACAAACGACAGGGGGCGGAACACCGGGGAGCTGTTTTTT.

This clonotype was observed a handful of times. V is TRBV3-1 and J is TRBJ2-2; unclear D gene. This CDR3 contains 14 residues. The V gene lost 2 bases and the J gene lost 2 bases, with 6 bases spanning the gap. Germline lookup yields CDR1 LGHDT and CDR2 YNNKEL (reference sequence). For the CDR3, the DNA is TGTGCCAGCAGCCAACAGGCAAACACCGGGGAGCTGTTTTTT. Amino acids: CASSQQANTGELFF.

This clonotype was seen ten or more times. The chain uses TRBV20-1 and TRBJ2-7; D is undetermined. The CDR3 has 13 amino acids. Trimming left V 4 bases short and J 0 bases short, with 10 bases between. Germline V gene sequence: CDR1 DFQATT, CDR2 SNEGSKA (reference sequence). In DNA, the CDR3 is TGCAGTGCTAAGGGCCACTTCTCCTACGAGCAGTACTTC. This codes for CSAKGHFSYEQYF.